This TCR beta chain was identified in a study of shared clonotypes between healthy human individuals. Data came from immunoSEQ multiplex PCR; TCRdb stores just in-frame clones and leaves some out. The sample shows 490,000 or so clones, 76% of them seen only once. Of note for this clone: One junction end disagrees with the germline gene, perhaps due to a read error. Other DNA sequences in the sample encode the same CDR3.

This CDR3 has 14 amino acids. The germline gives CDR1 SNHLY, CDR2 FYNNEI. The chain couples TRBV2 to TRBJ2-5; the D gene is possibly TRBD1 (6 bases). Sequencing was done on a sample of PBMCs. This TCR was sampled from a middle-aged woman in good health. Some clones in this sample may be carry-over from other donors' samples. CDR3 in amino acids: CASSGLRTEETQYF. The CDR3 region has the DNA TGTGCCAGTAGTGGGTTGCGGACAGAAGAGACCCAGTACTTC.